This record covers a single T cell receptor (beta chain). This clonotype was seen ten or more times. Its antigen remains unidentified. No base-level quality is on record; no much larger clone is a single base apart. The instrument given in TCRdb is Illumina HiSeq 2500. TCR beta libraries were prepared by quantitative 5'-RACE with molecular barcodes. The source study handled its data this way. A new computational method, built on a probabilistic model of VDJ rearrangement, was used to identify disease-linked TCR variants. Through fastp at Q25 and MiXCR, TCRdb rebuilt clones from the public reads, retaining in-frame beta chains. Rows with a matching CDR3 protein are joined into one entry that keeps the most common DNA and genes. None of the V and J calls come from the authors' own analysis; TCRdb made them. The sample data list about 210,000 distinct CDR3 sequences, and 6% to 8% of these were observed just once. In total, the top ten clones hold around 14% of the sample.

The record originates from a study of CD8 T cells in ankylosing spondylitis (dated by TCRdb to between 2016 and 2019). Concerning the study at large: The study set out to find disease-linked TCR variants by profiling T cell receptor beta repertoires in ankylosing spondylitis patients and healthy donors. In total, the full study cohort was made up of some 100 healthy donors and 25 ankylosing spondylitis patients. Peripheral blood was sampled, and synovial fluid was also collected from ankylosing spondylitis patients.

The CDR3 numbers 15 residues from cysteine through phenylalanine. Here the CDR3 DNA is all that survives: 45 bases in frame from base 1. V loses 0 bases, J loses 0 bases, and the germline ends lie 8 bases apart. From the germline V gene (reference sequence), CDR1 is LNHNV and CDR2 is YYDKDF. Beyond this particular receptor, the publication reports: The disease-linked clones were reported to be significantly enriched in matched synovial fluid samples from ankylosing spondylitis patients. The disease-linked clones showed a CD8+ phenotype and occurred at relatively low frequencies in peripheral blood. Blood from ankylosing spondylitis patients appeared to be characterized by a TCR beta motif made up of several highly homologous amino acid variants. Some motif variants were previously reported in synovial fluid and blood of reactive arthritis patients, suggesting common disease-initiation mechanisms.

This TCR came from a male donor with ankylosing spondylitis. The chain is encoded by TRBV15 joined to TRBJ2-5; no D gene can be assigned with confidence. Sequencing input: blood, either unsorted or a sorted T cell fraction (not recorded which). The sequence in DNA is TGTGCCACCAGCAGAGATCTCCGGAACCAAGAGACCCAGTACTTC. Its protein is CATSRDLRNQETQYF. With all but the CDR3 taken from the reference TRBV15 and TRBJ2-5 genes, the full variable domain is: DAMVIQNPRYQVTQFGKPVTLSCSQTLNHNVMYWYQQKSSQAPKLLFHYYDKDFNNEADTPDNFQSRRPNTSFCFLDIRSPGLGDTAMYLCATSRDLRNQETQYFGPGTRLLVL.